This T cell receptor (beta chain) was documented in a study of T cells in localized non-small cell lung cancer. Findings of the study overall: T cell clonality was highest in uninvolved adjacent lung, above tumor. Sequence data derive from only one tumor region, so heterogeneity remains possible. For the top 100 tumor clones, a median roughly 55 also appeared in adjacent lung. A denser population of T cells in blood accompanied longer overall survival.

About this clone: What it binds is not known.

The CDR3 covers 13 residues. In germline, CDR1 is GTSNPN, CDR2 SVGIG (reference sequence). Germline trimming cut 7 bases from V and 2 bases from J; bases unmatched to any gene: 7. Using immunoSEQ multiplex PCR, the repertoire was profiled, and TCRdb retains in-frame clones only, with some absent. This sample has 800 or so clones, with about 30% found just once. This chain connects TRBV30 to TRBJ2-7; 8 positions agree with TRBD2. The input for sequencing was lung tumor tissue, taken before any cancer treatment. The source is a male donor older than 55 with stage III lung adenocarcinoma. CDR3: CASRGGYTYEQYF. The CDR3 nucleotides read TGTGCCTCCCGGGGGGGGTACACCTACGAGCAGTACTTC.